This T cell receptor beta chain was sequenced in a study of T cell repertoires in cytomegalovirus infection. The study's findings and limits: HLA-C-restricted CMV-specific TCR beta clonotypes prevailed in the ex vivo response.

TCRdb redid the calling of the reads with MiXCR, one entry per CDR3 protein. The table has 250,000 to 300,000 distinct CDR3 sequences, about 17% seen once. This clonotype was counted ten times or more. The antigen remains unidentified. Trimming at V came to 5 bases and at J to 3 bases, leaving 9 bases not matched to a gene. This CDR3 is 15 amino acids long. From germline, CDR1 is SEHNR and CDR2 FQNEAQ (reference sequence). Sample: CD8+ T cells from PBMCs. V is TRBV7-9 and J is TRBJ2-7; 8 bases align to TRBD1. The receptor's source is a human donor in good health (CMV status not recorded). Some clones in this sample may be carry-over from other donors' samples. CDR3 in DNA: TGTGCCAGCAGCGACGACAGGGGACGAAGCTACGAGCAGTACTTC. Amino acid sequence: CASSDDRGRSYEQYF. Looking up the rest from reference TRBV7-9 and TRBJ2-7 gives the full variable domain: DTGVSQNPRHKITKRGQNVTFRCDPISEHNRLYWYRQTLGQGPEFLTYFQNEAQLEKSRLLSDRFSAERPKGSFSTLEIQRTEQGDSAMYLCASSDDRGRSYEQYFGPGTRLTVT.